This TCR beta chain stems from a study of cytomegalovirus exposure and HLA in healthy donors. Whole-study findings and limits: In a later analysis, HLA-associated TCR beta chains were more clonally expanded than equally common others.

60 Vbeta and 13 Jbeta primers were used in PCR. The protocol was immunoSEQ multiplex PCR, while the TCRdb copy is restricted to in-frame clones and leaves out a portion. The table records a few hundred thousand clones, roughly 90% of them present only once. Points on this clone: Antigen: not known.

The V end was cut by 7 bases, the J end by 0 bases, with 9 bases between. The CDR3 covers 14 residues. CDR1 MNHNS and CDR2 SASEGT come from the germline V gene. The sample was PBMCs. This TCR was recovered from a woman in her late teens or twenties in good health and CMV-seronegative. V usage is TRBV6-1 and J usage is TRBJ1-4, with D unclear. The CDR3: CASKVAATNEKLFF. Here the CDR3 DNA reads TGTGCCAGCAAAGTGGCAGCAACTAATGAAAAACTGTTTTTT.